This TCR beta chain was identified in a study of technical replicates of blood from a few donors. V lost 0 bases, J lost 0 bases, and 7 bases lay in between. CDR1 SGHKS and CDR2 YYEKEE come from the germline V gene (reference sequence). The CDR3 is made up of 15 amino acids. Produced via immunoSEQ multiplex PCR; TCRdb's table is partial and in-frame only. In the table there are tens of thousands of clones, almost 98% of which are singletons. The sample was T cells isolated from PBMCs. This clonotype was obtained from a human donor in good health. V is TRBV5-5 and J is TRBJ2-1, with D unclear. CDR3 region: CASSLGRSSYNEQFF. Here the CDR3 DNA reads TGTGCCAGCAGCTTGGGACGGAGCTCCTACAATGAGCAGTTCTTC.